This T cell receptor (beta chain) derives from a study of CD8 T cells in ankylosing spondylitis. Study-wide findings and caveats: Earlier studies detected some motif variants in reactive arthritis synovial fluid and blood. A TCR beta motif of under 10 highly homologous variants seemed to mark ankylosing spondylitis blood. As reported, disease-linked clones showed significant enrichment in matched ankylosing spondylitis synovial fluid.

Scientists made TCR beta libraries using quantitative 5'-RACE with molecular barcodes. TCRdb redid the calling of the 5' RACE reads with MiXCR, one entry per CDR3 protein. Among some 800,000 distinct CDR3 sequences, 12% were seen once, and the ten largest hold 0.45% to 0.6%. Germline CDR1 and CDR2: DFQATT and SNEGSKA (reference sequence). V lost 6 bases to trimming and J lost 6 bases, with 9 bases between them. The CDR3 consists of 11 residues. The sample holds many counts of this clonotype. Its antigen is not known. The clonotype comes from a male donor with ankylosing spondylitis. The chain links TRBV20-1 to TRBJ2-1; D might be TRBD2 (5 bases). What was sequenced was blood, either unsorted or a sorted T cell fraction (not recorded which). The CDR3 DNA follows: TGCAGTGCCGTTCGGGGCAATGAGCAGTTCTTC. It encodes CSAVRGNEQFF.